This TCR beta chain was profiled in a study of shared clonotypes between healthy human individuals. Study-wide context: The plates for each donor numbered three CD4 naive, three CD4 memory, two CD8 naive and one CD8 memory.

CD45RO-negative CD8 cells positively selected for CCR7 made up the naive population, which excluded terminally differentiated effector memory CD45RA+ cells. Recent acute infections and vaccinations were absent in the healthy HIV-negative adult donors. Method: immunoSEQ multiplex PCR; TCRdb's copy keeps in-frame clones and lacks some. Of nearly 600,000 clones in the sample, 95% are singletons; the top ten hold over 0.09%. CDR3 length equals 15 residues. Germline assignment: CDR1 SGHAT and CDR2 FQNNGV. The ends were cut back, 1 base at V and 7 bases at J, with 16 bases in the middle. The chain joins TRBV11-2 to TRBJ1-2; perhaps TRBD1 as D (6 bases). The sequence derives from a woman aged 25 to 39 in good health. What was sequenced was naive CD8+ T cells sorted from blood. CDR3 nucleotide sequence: TGTGCCAGCAGCTTAGCTGAAGGGGCAGGGGCTGGCTACACCTTC. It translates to CASSLAEGAGAGYTF.